Given below is one TCR beta chain in context. Its antigen is currently not known. Per-base qualities were not stored, and no clone one base away is much larger. The data originate from a study of CD8 T cells in ankylosing spondylitis listed by TCRdb under 2017. About the study as a whole: The study set out to find disease-linked TCR variants by profiling T cell receptor beta repertoires in ankylosing spondylitis patients and healthy donors. The full study cohort was made up of 25 ankylosing spondylitis patients and 108 healthy donors. Samples of peripheral blood were taken, and for ankylosing spondylitis patients, synovial fluid was collected as well. Broader findings and caveats from the paper: Blood from ankylosing spondylitis patients appeared to be characterized by a TCR beta motif made up of eight highly homologous amino acid variants. According to the report, matched synovial fluid samples from ankylosing spondylitis patients were significantly enriched for the disease-linked clones. A CD8+ phenotype was shown by the disease-linked clones, which were found at relatively low frequencies in peripheral blood. Some motif variants were previously reported in synovial fluid and blood of reactive arthritis patients, suggesting common disease-initiation mechanisms.

The CDR3 sequence holds 16 residues, the cysteine and phenylalanine included. The entry retains the CDR3 DNA only, 48 bases that are in frame from base 1. Germline trimming: 3 bases from V, 0 bases from J; junction bases outside gene matches: 7. Taken from the germline V gene, the CDR1 and CDR2 loops are SGHDN and FVKESK. Sequenced using an Illumina HiSeq 2500. TCR beta libraries were prepared by quantitative 5'-RACE with molecular barcodes. In the authors' own workflow: To identify disease-linked TCR variants, a new computational method was used, one built on a probabilistic model of VDJ rearrangement. The public reads were run again by TCRdb, first through fastp at Q25 and then through MiXCR, and only productive beta chains were kept. Rows are unified per CDR3 protein, each entry keeping the most common DNA and genes. These V and J calls originate from TCRdb's pipeline instead of the authors' own analysis. The sample table holds some 270,000 distinct CDR3 sequences, of which approximately 30% were seen once. Around 4.2% of the sample is held by the ten biggest clonotypes.

The sequenced sample consisted of blood, either unsorted or a sorted T cell fraction (not recorded which). This chain joins TRBV14 to TRBJ1-1, with 7 bases aligning to TRBD1. This clonotype originated in a male donor with ankylosing spondylitis or in good health (not recorded which). CDR3 protein: CASSHRPGQMNTEAFF. Read as DNA, the sequence is TGTGCCAGCAGCCACAGACCGGGACAGATGAACACTGAAGCTTTCTTT.